What follows are 5 T cell receptor beta chains derived from one specimen sequenced in a study of T cells after posttransplantation cyclophosphamide. Cells defined as naive were viable CD3+CD4+ or CD3+CD8+ and CCR7+CD45RA+CD45RO-CD95-CD27+CD28+. This table comes from immunoSEQ multiplex PCR, and its TCRdb copy is limited to in-frame clones, with some not included. The repertoire includes about 30,000 clones, 75% to 95% of them detected once, and about 0.1% sits in the top ten. Input material: naive CD4+ T cells sorted from blood. These receptors came from a man aged 30 to 45 in good health and a related stem cell transplant donor.

The chain links TRBV7-3 to TRBJ2-5, with D possibly TRBD1 on 5 matching bases. Germline V gives CDR1 SGHTA, CDR2 FQGTGA. Deletions cut 0 bases from V and 1 base from J, with 9 bases between. The CDR3 sequence is 15 residues long. CDR3 region: CASSLTGQGQETQYF. The CDR3 DNA sequence: TGTGCCAGCAGCTTAACGGGCCAGGGCCAAGAGACCCAGTACTTC. Drawing the rest from reference TRBV7-3 and TRBJ2-5, the complete variable domain is GAGVSQTPSNKVTEKGKYVELRCDPISGHTALYWYRQSLGQGPEFLIYFQGTGAADDSGLPNDRFFAVRPEGSVSTLKIQRTERGDSAVYLCASSLTGQGQETQYFGPGTRLLVL.

The chain couples TRBV4-2 to TRBJ1-3; 7 positions match TRBD1. Trimming cost V 1 base and J 0 bases; bases outside gene matches: 3. Per the germline V gene, CDR1 is LGHNA and CDR2 is YNFKEQ. CDR3 length equals 16 residues. DNA for the CDR3: TGTGCCAGCAGCCAAGGACAGGGAACCTCTGGAAACACCATATATTTT. Translated: CASSQGQGTSGNTIYF.

The V call is TRBV21-1, the J call TRBJ1-5; TRBD1 reflects the table's D call only, with no check against the DNA. TRBV21-1 constitutes a pseudogene. This CDR3 has 15 residues. DNA of the CDR3: TGTGCCAGCAGCCACTGTACAGGCCGCAATCAGCCCCAGCATTTT. Its translation is CASSHCTGRNQPQHF.

V and J are TRBV7-6 and TRBJ2-7, with TRBD2 matching over 8 bases. Germline V gene sequence: CDR1 SGHVS, CDR2 FNYEAQ. The V and J ends lost 5 bases and 5 bases, in that order; junction bases with no gene match: 11. This CDR3 spans 15 amino acids. CDR3 region: CASSPKGRGVHEQYF. In DNA, the CDR3 is TGTGCCAGCAGCCCCAAAGGGCGGGGGGTGCACGAGCAGTACTTC. The variable domain in full, with the rest retrieved from reference TRBV7-6 and TRBJ2-7, is GAGVSQSPRYKVTKRGQDVALRCDPISGHVSLYWYRQALGQGPEFLTYFNYEAQQDKSGLPNDRFSAERPEGSISTLTIQRTEQRDSAMYRCASSPKGRGVHEQYFGPGTRLTVT.

V gene TRBV18 combines with J gene TRBJ2-3, with D hard to call. Between the trimmed V and J ends, which lost 3 bases and 0 bases, there was a span of 7 bases. CDR1 and CDR2 from the germline V gene are KGHSH and LQKENI. This CDR3 region has 14 residues. CDR3 region: CASSPAHSTDTQYF. Here the CDR3 DNA reads TGTGCCAGCTCACCGGCACATAGCACAGATACGCAGTATTTT.